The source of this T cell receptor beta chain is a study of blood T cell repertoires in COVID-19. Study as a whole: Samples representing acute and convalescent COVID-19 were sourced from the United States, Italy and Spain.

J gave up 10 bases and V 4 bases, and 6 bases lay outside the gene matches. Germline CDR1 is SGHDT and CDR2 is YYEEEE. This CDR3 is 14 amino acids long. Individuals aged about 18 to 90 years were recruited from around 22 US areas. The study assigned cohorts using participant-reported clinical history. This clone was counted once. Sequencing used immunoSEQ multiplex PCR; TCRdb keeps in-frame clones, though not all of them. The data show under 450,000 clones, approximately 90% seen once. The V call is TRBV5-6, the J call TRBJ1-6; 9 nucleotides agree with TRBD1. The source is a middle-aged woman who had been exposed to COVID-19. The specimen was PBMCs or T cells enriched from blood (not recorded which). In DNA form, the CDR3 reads TGTGCCAGCAGCACGGGACAGGGAACATCACCCCTCCACTTT. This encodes CASSTGQGTSPLHF.